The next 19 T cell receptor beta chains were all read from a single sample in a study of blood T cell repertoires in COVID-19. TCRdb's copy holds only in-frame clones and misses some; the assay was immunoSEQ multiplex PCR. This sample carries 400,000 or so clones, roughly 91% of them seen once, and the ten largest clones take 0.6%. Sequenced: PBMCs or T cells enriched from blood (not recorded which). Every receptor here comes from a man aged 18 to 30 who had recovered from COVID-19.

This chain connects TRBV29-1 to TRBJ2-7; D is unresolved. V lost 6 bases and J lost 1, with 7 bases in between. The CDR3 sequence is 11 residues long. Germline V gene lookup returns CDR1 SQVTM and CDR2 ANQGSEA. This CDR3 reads CSVGASYEQYF. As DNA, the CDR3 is TGCAGCGTGGGCGCGTCCTACGAGCAGTACTTC.

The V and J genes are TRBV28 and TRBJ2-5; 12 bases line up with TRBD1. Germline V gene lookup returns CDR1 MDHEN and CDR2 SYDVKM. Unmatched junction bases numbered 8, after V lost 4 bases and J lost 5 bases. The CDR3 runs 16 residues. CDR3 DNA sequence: TGTGCCAGCAGTTACCGGGACAGGGGGCTCGGGGAGACCCAGTACTTC. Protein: CASSYRDRGLGETQYF. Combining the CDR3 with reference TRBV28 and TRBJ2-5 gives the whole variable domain DVKVTQSSRYLVKRTGEKVFLECVQDMDHENMFWYRQDPGLGLRLIYFSYDVKMKEKGDIPEGYSVSREKKERFSLILESASTNQTSMYLCASSYRDRGLGETQYFGPGTRLLVL.

The CDR3 sequence is CASSWDLDRVLPGELFF. In nucleotides, the CDR3 is TGCGCCAGCAGCTGGGATTTGGACAGGGTCTTGCCCGGGGAGCTGTTTTTT. The chain is built from TRBV5-1 and TRBJ2-2; 8 positions match TRBD1. The germline V gene encodes CDR1 SGHRS and CDR2 YFSETQ. V shed 3 bases and J 6 bases; nucleotides not matched to a gene: 13. The CDR3 length is 17 residues.

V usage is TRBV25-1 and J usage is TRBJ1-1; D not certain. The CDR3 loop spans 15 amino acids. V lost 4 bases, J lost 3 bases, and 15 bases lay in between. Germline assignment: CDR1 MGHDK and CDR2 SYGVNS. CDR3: CASSAFSVVDTEAFF. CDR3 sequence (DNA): TGTGCCAGCAGTGCCTTTTCGGTGGTCGACACTGAAGCTTTCTTT.

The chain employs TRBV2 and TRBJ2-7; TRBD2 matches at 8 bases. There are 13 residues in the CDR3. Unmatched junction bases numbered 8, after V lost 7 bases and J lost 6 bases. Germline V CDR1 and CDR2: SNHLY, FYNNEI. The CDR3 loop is CASKLAGHGEQYF. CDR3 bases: TGTGCCAGCAAGCTAGCGGGTCATGGCGAGCAGTACTTC.

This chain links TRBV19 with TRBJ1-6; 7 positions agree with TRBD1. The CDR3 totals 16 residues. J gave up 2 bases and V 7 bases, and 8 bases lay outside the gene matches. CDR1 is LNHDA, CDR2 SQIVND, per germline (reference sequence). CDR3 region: CASTRQTGTYNSPLHF. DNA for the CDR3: TGTGCCAGTACCCGCCAGACAGGGACCTATAATTCACCCCTCCACTTT.

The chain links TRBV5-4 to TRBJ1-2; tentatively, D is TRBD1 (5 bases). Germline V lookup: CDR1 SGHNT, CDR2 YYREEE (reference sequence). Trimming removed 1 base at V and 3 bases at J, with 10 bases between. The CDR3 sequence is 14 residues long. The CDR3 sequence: CASSLQGLDYGYTF. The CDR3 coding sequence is TGTGCCAGCAGCTTGCAGGGACTTGACTATGGCTACACCTTC.

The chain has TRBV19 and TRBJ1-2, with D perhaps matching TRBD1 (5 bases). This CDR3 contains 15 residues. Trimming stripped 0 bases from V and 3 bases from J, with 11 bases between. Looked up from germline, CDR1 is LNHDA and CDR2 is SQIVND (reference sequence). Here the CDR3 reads CASSIDRQTYYGYTF. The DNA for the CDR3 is TGTGCCAGTAGTATAGACCGACAGACCTACTATGGCTACACCTTC.

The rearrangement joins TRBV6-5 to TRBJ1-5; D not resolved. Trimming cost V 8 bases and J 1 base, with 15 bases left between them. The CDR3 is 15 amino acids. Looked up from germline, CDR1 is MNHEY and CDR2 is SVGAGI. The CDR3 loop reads CASVPRLQSNQPQHF. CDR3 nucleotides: TGTGCCAGCGTACCGAGACTCCAAAGCAATCAGCCCCAGCATTTT.

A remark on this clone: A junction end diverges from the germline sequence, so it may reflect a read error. The CDR3 loop is CVSSGSYYNEQFF. DNA for the CDR3: TGTGTCAGCAGCGGAAGCTACTACAATGAGCAGTTCTTC. V and J are TRBV9 and TRBJ2-1; TRBD2 is a possible D gene (5 bases). Germline V CDR1 and CDR2: SGDLS, YYNGEE. The CDR3 has 13 residues.

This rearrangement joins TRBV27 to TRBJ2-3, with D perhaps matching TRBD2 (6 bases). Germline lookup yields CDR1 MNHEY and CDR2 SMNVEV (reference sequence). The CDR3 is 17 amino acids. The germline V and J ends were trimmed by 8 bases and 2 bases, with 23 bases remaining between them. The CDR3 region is CASCPVSGTGVTDTQYF. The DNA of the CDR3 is TGTGCCAGCTGCCCGGTTTCGGGGACTGGGGTCACAGATACGCAGTATTTT.

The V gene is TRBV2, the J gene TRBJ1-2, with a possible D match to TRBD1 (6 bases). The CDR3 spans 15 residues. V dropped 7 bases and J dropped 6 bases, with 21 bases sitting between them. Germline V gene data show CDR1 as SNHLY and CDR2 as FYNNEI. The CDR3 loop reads CASIREPQGGDGYTF. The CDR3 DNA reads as TGTGCCAGCATTCGGGAACCACAGGGAGGGGATGGCTACACCTTC.

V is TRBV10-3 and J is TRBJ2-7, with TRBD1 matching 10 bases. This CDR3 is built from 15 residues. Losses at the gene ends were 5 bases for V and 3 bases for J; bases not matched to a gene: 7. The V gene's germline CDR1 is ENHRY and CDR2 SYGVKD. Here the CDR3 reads CAISKMTGGGYEQYF. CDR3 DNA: TGTGCCATCAGTAAAATGACAGGGGGCGGCTACGAGCAGTACTTC.

The CDR3 spells CASSSSGTSGRVRPYEQYF. The CDR3 DNA is TGTGCCAGCAGTTCCTCTGGGACTAGCGGGAGGGTTCGACCCTACGAGCAGTACTTC. V usage is TRBV28 and J usage is TRBJ2-7, with 16 positions matching TRBD2. The V gene end was trimmed by 4 bases and the J gene end by 2 bases; junction bases not matched to a gene: 11. Germline loops: CDR1 MDHEN, CDR2 SYDVKM. CDR3 length: 19 residues.

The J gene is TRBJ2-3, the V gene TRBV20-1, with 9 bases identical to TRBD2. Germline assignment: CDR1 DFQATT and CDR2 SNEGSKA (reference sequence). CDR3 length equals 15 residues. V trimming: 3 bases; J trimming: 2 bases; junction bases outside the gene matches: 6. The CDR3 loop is CSASRLAENTDTQYF. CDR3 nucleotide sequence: TGCAGTGCTAGTCGACTAGCGGAGAACACAGATACGCAGTATTTT.

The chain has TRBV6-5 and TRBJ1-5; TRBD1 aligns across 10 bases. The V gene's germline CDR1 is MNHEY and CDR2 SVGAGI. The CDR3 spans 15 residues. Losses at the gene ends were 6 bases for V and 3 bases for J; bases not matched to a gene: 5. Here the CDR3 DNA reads TGTGCCAGCAGCACGACAGGGGGCGTCAATCAGCCCCAGCATTTT. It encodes CASSTTGGVNQPQHF.

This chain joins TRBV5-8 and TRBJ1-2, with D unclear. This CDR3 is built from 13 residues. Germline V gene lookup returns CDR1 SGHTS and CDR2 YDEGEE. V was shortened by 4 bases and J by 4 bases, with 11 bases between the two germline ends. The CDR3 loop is CASSLMGVYGYTF. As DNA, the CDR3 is TGTGCCAGCAGCCTGATGGGCGTCTATGGCTACACCTTC.

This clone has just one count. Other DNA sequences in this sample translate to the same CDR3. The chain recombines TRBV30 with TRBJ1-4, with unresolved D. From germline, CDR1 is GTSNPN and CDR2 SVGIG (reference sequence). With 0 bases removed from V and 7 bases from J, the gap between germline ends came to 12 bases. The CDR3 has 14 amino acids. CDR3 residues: CAWSVPPGSEKLFF. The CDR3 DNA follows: TGTGCCTGGAGTGTGCCCCCTGGGAGTGAAAAACTGTTTTTT.

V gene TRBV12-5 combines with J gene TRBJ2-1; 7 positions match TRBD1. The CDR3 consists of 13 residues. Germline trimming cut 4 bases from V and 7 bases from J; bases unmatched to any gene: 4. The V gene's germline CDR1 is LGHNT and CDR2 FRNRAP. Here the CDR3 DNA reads TGTGCTAGTGGTTCGGGACAGTGGAATGAGCAGTTCTTC. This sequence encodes CASGSGQWNEQFF.